The 30 T cell receptor beta chains reported below all come from one sample, sequenced in a study of radiotherapy plus CTLA-4 blockade in lung cancer. The method was immunoSEQ multiplex PCR; TCRdb's version includes in-frame clones alone and lacks a portion of them. The table lists approximately 50,000 clones, roughly two thirds of them singletons. Source: peripheral blood, taken from a patient treated with radiotherapy plus ipilimumab. Receptor source: a human donor with non-small cell lung cancer who had a complete response to radiotherapy plus ipilimumab.

This CDR3 reads CASSSRGALHEQFF. CDR3 bases: TGTGCCAGCAGCTCCCGCGGGGCGTTGCATGAGCAGTTCTTC. The rearrangement joins TRBV6-5 to TRBJ2-1; D may be TRBD2 (6 bases). This CDR3 is 14 amino acids long. V gave up 6 bases and J gave up 8 bases, with 17 bases separating them. Per the germline V gene, CDR1 is MNHEY and CDR2 is SVGAGI.

CDR3 sequence (DNA): TGTGCCAGTAGTATAGCGGGACTCCAGAGGAATGAGCAGTTCTTC. It is translated as CASSIAGLQRNEQFF. V is TRBV19 and J is TRBJ2-1; a possible D gene is TRBD2 (6 bases). CDR3 length equals 15 residues. Between the trimmed V and J ends, which lost 1 base and 7 bases, there was a span of 14 bases. From germline, CDR1 is LNHDA and CDR2 SQIVND (reference sequence).

The genes are TRBV7-3 and TRBJ1-6; D is possibly TRBD1 (5 bases). Trimming removed 2 bases at V and 8 bases at J, with 7 bases between. The CDR3 spans 13 residues. The germline gives CDR1 SGHTA, CDR2 FQGTGA. The CDR3 DNA reads as TGTGCCAGCAGCTTATCGGGGGATTCACCCCTCCACTTT. Translation: CASSLSGDSPLHF.

CDR3 sequence (DNA): TGCGCCAGCAGCCAAGCTCGGTCTGGGGGCCTCGGGGAGCAGTACTTC. It is translated as CASSQARSGGLGEQYF. The genes are TRBV4-3 and TRBJ2-7; D possibly corresponds to TRBD1 (6 bases). The germline V and J ends were trimmed by 1 base and 7 bases, with 20 bases remaining between them. CDR1 and CDR2 (germline): LGHNA, YSLEER. The CDR3 is 16 amino acids.

This chain connects TRBV4-2 to TRBJ2-5, with TRBD2 matching over 10 bases. The end of the DNA aligns better with TRBJ2-7, so the J call may be wrong. Germline V gene lookup returns CDR1 LGHNA and CDR2 YNFKEQ. There are 18 residues in the CDR3. The CDR3 DNA reads as TGTGCCAGCAGCCAAGATCTCCTAGCGGGAGTAGGAAACTACGAGCAGTACTTC. Its translation: CASSQDLLAGVGNYEQYF.

The CDR3 protein is CASTRLLQHTGELFF. CDR3 DNA sequence: TGTGCCAGCACCCGACTACTACAGCACACCGGGGAGCTGTTTTTT. The V and J genes are TRBV11-2 and TRBJ2-2; a weak D match, TRBD2 (5 bases). Between the trimmed V and J ends, which lost 7 bases and 3 bases, there was a span of 15 bases. The CDR3 runs to 15 residues. CDR1 is SGHAT and CDR2 is FQNNGV in the germline V gene.

This clone was picked up a small number of times. V is TRBV5-6 and J is TRBJ1-6; no firm D call. The length of the CDR3 is 13 residues. Between the trimmed V and J ends, which lost 4 bases and 5 bases, there was a span of 7 bases. The germline gives CDR1 SGHDT, CDR2 YYEEEE. The CDR3 nucleotides read TGTGCCAGCAGCCGCACTGATAATTCACCCCTCCACTTT. Amino acid sequence: CASSRTDNSPLHF.

The genes are TRBV2 and TRBJ2-7, with TRBD2 matching over 8 bases. In germline, CDR1 is SNHLY, CDR2 FYNNEI. The CDR3 loop spans 14 amino acids. Unmatched junction bases numbered 4, after V lost 5 bases and J lost 1 base. CDR3 bases: TGTGCCAGCAGTACACCGGGGGGGTCCTACGAGCAGTACTTC. Its protein is CASSTPGGSYEQYF. Full variable domain (outside the CDR3, taken from reference TRBV2 and TRBJ2-7): EPEVTQTPSHQVTQMGQEVILRCVPISNHLYFYWYRQILGQKVEFLVSFYNNEISEKSEIFDDQFSVERPDGSNFTLKIRSTKLEDSAMYFCASSTPGGSYEQYFGPGTRLTVT.

The rearrangement uses TRBV6-5 and TRBJ2-2; possibly TRBD2 for D (6 bases). The V and J ends lost 0 bases and 5 bases respectively, with 13 bases between them. This CDR3 spans 16 amino acids. Germline values: CDR1 MNHEY, CDR2 SVGAGI. The CDR3 reads CASSYSGTLGTGELFF. CDR3 bases: TGTGCCAGCAGTTACTCCGGGACTCTCGGTACCGGGGAGCTGTTTTTT.

The CDR3 region has the DNA TGTGCCAGTAAAAAAAGGGACTTGATGAGCACTGAAGCTTTCTTT. Translating it yields CASKKRDLMSTEAFF. The chain is built from TRBV19 and TRBJ1-1; TRBD1 is a possible D gene (5 bases). Germline loops: CDR1 LNHDA, CDR2 SQIVND (reference sequence). CDR3 size: 15 residues. Trimming took off 7 bases at V and 4 bases at J, with 19 bases between the two ends. Full variable domain (rest looked up from reference TRBV19 and TRBJ1-1): DGGITQSPKYLFRKEGQNVTLSCEQNLNHDAMYWYRQDPGQGLRLIYYSQIVNDFQKGDIAEGYSVSREKKESFPLTVTSAQKNPTAFYLCASKKRDLMSTEAFFGQGTRLTVV.

V is TRBV15 and J is TRBJ1-1; D uncertain. The V and J ends lost 0 bases and 11 bases respectively, with 16 bases between them. The CDR3 has 14 amino acids. Per the germline V gene, CDR1 is LNHNV and CDR2 is YYDKDF (reference sequence). CDR3 in DNA: TGTGCCACCAGCAGAGATCCCGGTTCGCACCGGGCTTTCTTT. It codes for CATSRDPGSHRAFF. The variable domain in full, with the rest retrieved from reference TRBV15 and TRBJ1-1, is DAMVIQNPRYQVTQFGKPVTLSCSQTLNHNVMYWYQQKSSQAPKLLFHYYDKDFNNEADTPDNFQSRRPNTSFCFLDIRSPGLGDTAMYLCATSRDPGSHRAFFGQGTRLTVV.

Only a few counts were recorded for this clone. V gene TRBV27 combines with J gene TRBJ2-1; unclear D gene. CDR3 length equals 15 residues. The V gene lost 0 bases and the J gene lost 4 bases, with 10 bases spanning the gap. Germline CDR1 reads MNHEY; CDR2 reads SMNVEV (reference sequence). CDR3 in DNA: TGTGCCAGCAGTTTATCCCGACATTCATACAATGAGCAGTTCTTC. Translation gives CASSLSRHSYNEQFF.

The chain links TRBV9 to TRBJ2-5; tentatively, D is TRBD2 (5 bases). CDR1 and CDR2 from the germline V gene are SGDLS and YYNGEE. Trimming left V 0 bases short and J 5 bases short, with 11 bases between. CDR3 length: 14 residues. The CDR3: CASSVGSREETQYF. The CDR3, as DNA: TGTGCCAGCAGCGTAGGTAGTAGGGAGGAGACCCAGTACTTC.

CDR3 amino acids: CASSPGQGISPLHF. The CDR3 DNA follows: TGCGCCAGCAGCCCGGGACAGGGAATTTCACCCCTCCACTTT. The rearrangement joins TRBV10-2 to TRBJ1-6; TRBD1 aligns across 9 bases. Trimming cost V 6 bases and J 9 bases; bases outside gene matches: 6. The CDR3 is made up of 14 amino acids. Germline CDR1 WSHSY, CDR2 SAAADI.

The CDR3 spells CASRTGMGTGELFF. For the CDR3, the DNA is TGTGCCAGCAGGACAGGGATGGGCACCGGGGAGCTGTTTTTT. The J gene is TRBJ2-2, the V gene TRBV6-6; 7 positions match TRBD1. J lost 4 bases, V lost 6 bases, and 5 bases had no gene match. This CDR3 comprises 14 residues. The germline V gene encodes CDR1 MNHNY and CDR2 SVGAGI (reference sequence).

J is TRBJ1-1 and V is TRBV5-1; D might be TRBD1 (6 bases). The CDR3 spans 17 residues. With 0 bases removed from V and 2 bases from J, the gap between germline ends came to 17 bases. Germline V gene data show CDR1 as SGHRS and CDR2 as YFSETQ. CDR3 region: CASSLAGHQTANTEAFF. The CDR3 nucleotides are TGCGCCAGCAGCTTGGCGGGACACCAAACAGCTAACACTGAAGCTTTCTTT.

The gene calls are TRBV27 and TRBJ1-2, with 9 bases that match TRBD1. V was pared by 4 bases and J by 5 bases, with 5 bases of the junction left unmatched. CDR3 size: 14 residues. Germline assignment: CDR1 MNHEY and CDR2 SMNVEV (reference sequence). DNA for the CDR3: TGTGCCAGCAGTTCCTCCGGGACAGGGTATGGCTACACCTTC. Its translation: CASSSSGTGYGYTF.

This clone has a handful of counts. The chain has TRBV7-9 and TRBJ1-2; TRBD1 matches at 7 bases. The junction had 11 bases not matched to a gene; V was cut back by 5 bases and J by 5 bases. Per the germline V gene, CDR1 is SEHNR and CDR2 is FQNEAQ (reference sequence). CDR3 length equals 15 residues. CDR3 nucleotides: TGTGCCAGCAGCACCCCCGGGACAGCGCAATATGGCTACACCTTC. It codes for CASSTPGTAQYGYTF. Variable domain in full (rest from reference TRBV7-9 and TRBJ1-2): DTGVSQNPRHKITKRGQNVTFRCDPISEHNRLYWYRQTLGQGPEFLTYFQNEAQLEKSRLLSDRFSAERPKGSFSTLEIQRTEQGDSAMYLCASSTPGTAQYGYTFGSGTRLTVV.

V and J are TRBV2 and TRBJ1-5; maybe TRBD1 (6 bases). Looked up from germline, CDR1 is SNHLY and CDR2 is FYNNEI. V was cut by 7 bases and J by 4 bases, with 17 bases left in between. The CDR3 runs 15 residues. CDR3 in amino acids: CASTTEGTQNQPQHF. CDR3 nucleotides: TGTGCCAGCACCACCGAGGGGACACAAAATCAGCCCCAGCATTTT.

This clone came up a few times. The rearrangement links TRBV10-3 to TRBJ1-1; D call uncertain. CDR3 size: 12 residues. V dropped 8 bases and J dropped 7 bases, with 14 bases sitting between them. Germline assignment: CDR1 ENHRY and CDR2 SYGVKD. CDR3 region: CAIAARENEAFF. The CDR3 DNA reads TGTGCCATCGCGGCGCGAGAGAATGAAGCTTTCTTT.

The chain carries TRBV5-1 and TRBJ2-3; TRBD2 agrees at 10 bases. The CDR3 length is 16 residues. Germline CDR1 and CDR2: SGHRS and YFSETQ. V lost 4 bases and J lost 0; bases outside the gene matches: 5. The CDR3 is CASSPYSGGSTDTQYF. The CDR3 bases are TGCGCCAGCAGCCCATATAGCGGGGGGAGCACAGATACGCAGTATTTT. Full variable domain (missing parts from reference TRBV5-1 and TRBJ2-3): KAGVTQTPRYLIKTRGQQVTLSCSPISGHRSVSWYQQTPGQGLQFLFEYFSETQRNKGNFPGRFSGRQFSNSRSEMNVSTLELGDSALYLCASSPYSGGSTDTQYFGPGTRLTVL.

The genes are TRBV7-3 and TRBJ2-1, with 10 bases that match TRBD2. The junction had 4 bases not matched to a gene; V was cut back by 6 bases and J by 8 bases. This CDR3 comprises 13 residues. The V gene's germline CDR1 is SGHTA and CDR2 FQGTGA. CDR3 nucleotide sequence: TGTGCCAGCAGATCTAGCGGGAGCCATGAGCAGTTCTTC. As protein: CASRSSGSHEQFF.

The chain joins TRBV2 to TRBJ1-1, with TRBD1 identical over 8 bases. The V gene end was trimmed by 6 bases and the J gene end by 1 base; junction bases not matched to a gene: 7. Germline V lookup: CDR1 SNHLY, CDR2 FYNNEI. The CDR3 runs to 15 residues. The CDR3 loop reads CASRAGGAGNTEAFF. The CDR3 DNA reads as TGTGCCAGCAGGGCAGGGGGCGCGGGGAACACTGAAGCTTTCTTT.

This clone was seen more than once but under ten times. The J gene is TRBJ2-1, the V gene TRBV19; 9 bases fit TRBD1. The ends lost 5 bases at V and 7 bases at J; junction bases unmatched: 6. Germline V gene data show CDR1 as LNHDA and CDR2 as SQIVND (reference sequence). The CDR3 contains 14 residues. CDR3 coding DNA: TGTGCCAGTAGTGCCGGGACAGGGTTAAATGAGCAGTTCTTC. Its translation: CASSAGTGLNEQFF. Full variable domain (missing parts from reference TRBV19 and TRBJ2-1): DGGITQSPKYLFRKEGQNVTLSCEQNLNHDAMYWYRQDPGQGLRLIYYSQIVNDFQKGDIAEGYSVSREKKESFPLTVTSAQKNPTAFYLCASSAGTGLNEQFFGPGTRLTVL.

The chain has TRBV7-2 and TRBJ2-1; TRBD2 is a possible D gene (6 bases). Germline-derived CDR1 and CDR2 are SGHTA and FQGNSA. Between the trimmed V and J ends, which lost 0 bases and 4 bases, there was a span of 22 bases. The CDR3 covers 19 residues. CDR3 DNA: TGTGCCAGCAGCTTAGCGGGTGGGGGGAGCCTTAAAAAGTACAATGAGCAGTTCTTC. Translation: CASSLAGGGSLKKYNEQFF.

The V and J genes are TRBV2 and TRBJ1-5; D ambiguous. The germline V and J ends were trimmed by 1 base and 9 bases, with 10 bases remaining between them. From germline, CDR1 is SNHLY and CDR2 FYNNEI. CDR3 length: 13 amino acids. The CDR3 nucleotides read TGTGCCAGCAGTGAAGGGTCGGGTGCGCCCCAGCATTTT. Residues: CASSEGSGAPQHF.

This chain connects TRBV5-4 to TRBJ2-7; 7 bases line up with TRBD2. The CDR3 is made up of 15 amino acids. V lost 5 bases, J lost 1 base, and 9 bases stayed unmatched. Per the germline V gene, CDR1 is SGHNT and CDR2 is YYREEE (reference sequence). The CDR3 region is CASSQQRDSSYEQYF. CDR3 DNA: TGTGCCAGCAGTCAACAGCGGGACTCTTCCTACGAGCAGTACTTC.

The rearrangement links TRBV2 to TRBJ2-7; TRBD2 is a possible D gene (6 bases). Germline CDR1 reads SNHLY; CDR2 reads FYNNEI. The V and J ends lost 0 bases and 7 bases respectively, with 10 bases between them. This CDR3 contains 13 residues. CDR3 amino acids: CASSEARGFEQYF. CDR3 in DNA: TGTGCCAGCAGTGAAGCGCGGGGCTTTGAGCAGTACTTC.

The rearrangement uses TRBV7-9 and TRBJ2-5; maybe TRBD1 (5 bases). Germline V CDR1 and CDR2: SEHNR, FQNEAQ (reference sequence). The CDR3 runs 16 residues. The V gene lost 2 bases and the J gene lost 5 bases, with 18 bases spanning the gap. The CDR3 nucleotides read TGTGCCAGCAGCTTAAGGGCAGGGTCAATAGGGGAGACCCAGTACTTC. Amino acids: CASSLRAGSIGETQYF.

The chain has TRBV7-9 and TRBJ2-1; 8 bases fit TRBD2. With 5 bases clipped from V and 4 bases from J, the junction kept 13 bases outside the gene matches. Germline V gives CDR1 SEHNR, CDR2 FQNEAQ (reference sequence). The CDR3 spans 17 residues. DNA of the CDR3: TGTGCCAGCAGCCAACCACTACCGGGACTAGGGTACAATGAGCAGTTCTTC. It translates to CASSQPLPGLGYNEQFF.